Listed here are 9 T cell receptor beta chains from one sample, sequenced in a study of blood T cell repertoires in COVID-19. The repertoire was sequenced with immunoSEQ multiplex PCR; TCRdb's copy has only in-frame clones and lacks some. This sample has some 170,000 clones, with around 81% found just once. The specimen sequenced was PBMCs or T cells enriched from blood (not recorded which). These receptors all stem from a middle-aged man who had recovered from COVID-19.

The chain combines TRBV10-3 with TRBJ2-3; D is perhaps TRBD1 (6 bases). The CDR3 has 15 residues. Trimming took 2 bases from V and 3 from J, leaving 12 bases between them. Germline V gene lookup returns CDR1 ENHRY and CDR2 SYGVKD. CDR3 loop: CAISETGRLTDTQYF. CDR3 DNA: TGTGCCATCAGTGAGACAGGGCGGCTGACAGATACGCAGTATTTT.

The CDR3 protein is CASSSPTSAETQYF. The DNA of the CDR3 is TGTGCCAGCAGTTCCCCGACTAGTGCAGAGACCCAGTACTTC. The chain recombines TRBV28 with TRBJ2-5, with D perhaps TRBD2 (6 bases). The length of the CDR3 is 14 residues. V lost 4 bases and J lost 4, with 13 bases in between. The germline CDR1 and CDR2 sequences are MDHEN and SYDVKM.

CDR3 in DNA: TGCGCCAGCAGCTTTGAGGGAAATGCGGGAAACACCATATATTTT. This gives the protein CASSFEGNAGNTIYF. The chain couples TRBV5-1 to TRBJ1-3; no reliable D call. The CDR3 runs to 15 residues. V shed 2 bases and J shed 4 bases, with 13 bases lying between them. Per germline, CDR1 SGHRS and CDR2 YFSETQ. Supplemented by reference TRBV5-1 and TRBJ1-3, the full variable domain reads KAGVTQTPRYLIKTRGQQVTLSCSPISGHRSVSWYQQTPGQGLQFLFEYFSETQRNKGNFPGRFSGRQFSNSRSEMNVSTLELGDSALYLCASSFEGNAGNTIYFGEGSWLTVV.

CDR3 nucleotides: TGTGCCAGCAGCGGGGACAGGGGAAGAGATGAAAAACTGTTTTTT. Encoded protein: CASSGDRGRDEKLFF. This rearrangement joins TRBV5-6 to TRBJ1-4; 10 positions agree with TRBD1. The CDR3 is made up of 15 amino acids. After removal of 4 bases from V and 6 bases from J, the junction contained 6 bases not matched to a gene. Germline CDR1 is SGHDT and CDR2 is YYEEEE.

V gene TRBV5-6 combines with J gene TRBJ2-5; D unresolved. CDR1 and CDR2 (germline): SGHDT, YYEEEE. The V and J ends lost 5 bases and 5 bases respectively, with 7 bases between them. The CDR3 spans 11 residues. In DNA, the CDR3 is TGTGCCAGCAGGCTGCGGGAGACCCAGTACTTC. Protein: CASRLRETQYF.

The chain combines TRBV7-8 with TRBJ1-1, with 9 bases fitting TRBD1. Per germline, CDR1 SGHVS and CDR2 FQNEAQ. This CDR3 is 14 amino acids long. V lost 4 bases to trimming and J lost 6 bases; unmatched junction nucleotides: 6. The CDR3 coding sequence is TGTGCCAGCAGCTCGCTGACAGGGGGAGCTGAAGCTTTCTTT. Protein: CASSSLTGGAEAFF.

The genes are TRBV4-2 and TRBJ1-2; tentatively, D is TRBD1 (6 bases). The CDR3 sequence is 16 residues long. The germline gives CDR1 LGHNA, CDR2 YNFKEQ. V lost 1 base to trimming and J lost 3 bases, with 15 bases between them. As DNA, the CDR3 is TGTGCCAGCAGCCAAGTGCTTCAGGGGATCCACTATGGCTACACCTTC. It codes for CASSQVLQGIHYGYTF.

The chain combines TRBV13 with TRBJ1-1; 7 bases align to TRBD1. The CDR3 is 16 amino acids. Germline CDR1 reads PRHDT; CDR2 reads FYEKMQ (reference sequence). The J segment lost 0 bases and the V segment lost 3 bases, leaving 7 bases of the junction unmatched. CDR3 bases: TGTGCCAGCAGCTTGGAAGGGACAGTCATGAACACTGAAGCTTTCTTT. This encodes CASSLEGTVMNTEAFF.

V usage is TRBV3-1 (or the pseudogene TRBV3-2) and J usage is TRBJ2-3; 7 bases agree with TRBD1. From germline, CDR1 is LGHDT and CDR2 YNNKEL (reference sequence). This CDR3 is 15 amino acids long. Trimming removed 5 bases from V and 0 bases from J; junction bases left unmatched: 5. The CDR3 DNA is TGTGCCAGCAGCTATTTACAGGGGAGCACAGATACGCAGTATTTT. Translated: CASSYLQGSTDTQYF.